This T cell receptor beta chain derives from a study of blood T cell repertoires in COVID-19. TCRdb's table, derived via immunoSEQ multiplex PCR, lists solely in-frame clones and lacks some. Of just over 350,000 clones listed, roughly 90% are singletons. The material sequenced was PBMCs or T cells enriched from blood (not recorded which). The receptor was isolated from a woman aged 30 to 39 who had recovered from COVID-19.

DNA of the CDR3: TGTGCCAGCAGTTACTCTCCACAGGGGGCTATCGATGGCTACACCTTC. Translation gives CASSYSPQGAIDGYTF. The chain is built from TRBV6-5 and TRBJ1-2, with TRBD1 identical over 9 bases. Germline V gene data show CDR1 as MNHEY and CDR2 as SVGAGI. After removal of 0 bases from V and 6 bases from J, the junction contained 8 bases not matched to a gene. The CDR3 spans 16 residues.